This note documents a single TCR beta chain sequence. This sample stems from a study of blood T cell repertoires in COVID-19. Across the study: Italy, Spain and the United States were the sources of the convalescent and acute COVID-19 samples. Nucleic acid was either cDNA or gDNA, and it came from T cells, B-cell-depleted T cells, or PBMCs.

The germline V gene has CDR1 SGHTA and CDR2 FQGNSA. Trimming removed 6 bases from V and 7 bases from J, with 16 bases in between. The length of the CDR3 is 15 residues. Original processing notes: From reference gene primer amplification, estimates of nucleated cell counts were derived. Libraries were prepared by immunoSEQ multiplex PCR; TCRdb keeps only in-frame clonotypes and omits some of them. For V, J and clone size, that table is used; D and trimming come from the DNA. The table lists some 700,000 clones, around 89% of them singletons. The chain has TRBV7-2 and TRBJ1-6, with no clear D. This clonotype originated in a woman in her late teens or twenties with acute or convalescent COVID-19. The sample taken for sequencing was peripheral blood. The CDR3 region has the DNA TGTGCCAGCAGGGGCCAGGAAATGGCAAATTCACCCCTCCACTTT. Amino acids: CASRGQEMANSPLHF.